These 6 T cell receptor beta chains were sequenced from one sample in a study of early T cells in non-severe SARS-CoV-2 infection. One entry per CDR3 protein, called by TCRdb with MiXCR from the 5' RACE reads. The sample consists of about 99,000 distinct CDR3 sequences, approximately 17% of them appearing once. Sequencing was performed on whole blood. The receptor source for this set is an adult who was a healthcare worker with PCR-confirmed SARS-CoV-2 infection or an uninfected control (not recorded which).

This clonotype was counted a single time. The chain combines TRBV20-1 with TRBJ2-7; the match to TRBD2 covers 7 bases. The V gene's germline CDR1 is DFQATT and CDR2 SNEGSKA (reference sequence). V lost 6 bases to trimming and J lost 3 bases; unmatched junction nucleotides: 8. The CDR3 totals 13 residues. CDR3 in amino acids: CSARTGGDYEQYF. The CDR3 DNA reads as TGCAGTGCAAGGACGGGAGGAGACTACGAGCAGTACTTC.

This clonotype was counted ten times or more. This sequence joins TRBV28 and TRBJ2-7; weak D call: TRBD1 (6 bases). The ends were cut back, 2 bases at V and 3 bases at J, with 11 bases in the middle. CDR3 length: 14 amino acids. CDR1 MDHEN and CDR2 SYDVKM come from the germline V gene. CDR3 sequence reads: CASSLAGALYEQYF. The CDR3 bases are TGTGCCAGCAGTTTAGCAGGGGCGCTCTACGAGCAGTACTTC.

The CDR3 DNA sequence: TGTGCTACCCGGATGGTAGGGGAGACCCAGTACTTC. Translated: CATRMVGETQYF. The V and J genes are TRBV7-2 and TRBJ2-5; no clear D. This CDR3 contains 12 residues. The germline gives CDR1 SGHTA, CDR2 FQGNSA.

In DNA, the CDR3 is TGTGCCAGCAGCCGGGGGGACACCGAGTACGAGCAGTACTTC. Residues: CASSRGDTEYEQYF. The chain joins TRBV7-9 to TRBJ2-7; D may be TRBD2 (7 bases). CDR3 length: 14 residues. V lost 5 bases, J lost 4 bases, and 15 bases lay in between. The germline gives CDR1 SEHNR, CDR2 FQNEAQ (reference sequence).

The CDR3 region has the DNA TGTGCTAGTGGTTTGGCCATCCAGGGTTCTCAGGCTGAAGCTTTCTTT. Translating it yields CASGLAIQGSQAEAFF. The V call is TRBV12-5, the J call TRBJ1-1; possibly TRBD1 for D (5 bases). This CDR3 is built from 16 residues. CDR1 LGHNT and CDR2 FRNRAP come from the germline V gene. The germline V and J ends were trimmed by 1 base and 6 bases, with 18 bases remaining between them.

This clonotype showed up just a few times. The gene calls are TRBV25-1 and TRBJ2-5; 10 nucleotides align to TRBD2. The CDR3 is 15 amino acids. Trimming took 5 bases from V and 5 from J; bases not matched to a gene: 8. Germline values: CDR1 MGHDK, CDR2 SYGVNS. The CDR3 DNA sequence: TGTGCCAGCAGTCACCTAGCGGGAGTGGTTGAGACCCAGTACTTC. It encodes CASSHLAGVVETQYF.